Listed below are T cell receptor beta chains from one sample, sequenced in a study of blood T cell repertoires in COVID-19. The assay was immunoSEQ multiplex PCR, and TCRdb's table has in-frame clones only and misses some. There are approximately 220,000 clones in the sample; 86% occur only once, and roughly 2% lies in the top ten. The sample taken for sequencing was peripheral blood. The receptors here all came from a woman in her 50s with acute or convalescent COVID-19. CDR3s include the opening cysteine and the closing phenylalanine or tryptophan. A D gene is named only where the DNA matches it firmly. Clone size appears in some rows only: once, few, many, or a class for an expanded clone.

V: TRBV27; D: TRBD1; J: TRBJ1-1; size: -; CDR3: CASSFIGTETEAFF; DNA: TGTGCCAGCAGTTTCATAGGGACAGAGACTGAAGCTTTCTTT
V: TRBV6-4; D: -; J: TRBJ1-6; size: -; CDR3: CASSPDRDSPLHF; DNA: TGTGCCAGCAGCCCGGACAGAGATTCACCCCTCCACTTT
V: TRBV12-5; D: -; J: TRBJ1-2; size: -; CDR3: CASARGGQGIDGYTF; DNA: TGTGCTAGTGCTCGCGGGGGACAAGGGATCGATGGCTACACCTTC
V: TRBV6-6; D: -; J: TRBJ1-1; size: -; CDR3: CASSYFRGETEAFF; DNA: TGTGCCAGCAGTTACTTCCGGGGGGAGACTGAAGCTTTCTTT
V: TRBV7-6; D: TRBD2; J: TRBJ2-3; size: -; CDR3: CASSLLLAGMADTQYF; DNA: TGTGCCAGCAGCTTATTGCTAGCGGGGATGGCAGATACGCAGTATTTT
V: TRBV7-6; D: TRBD2; J: TRBJ2-2; size: -; CDR3: CASSRLAGANTGELFF; DNA: TGTGCCAGCAGCCGATTAGCGGGAGCCAACACCGGGGAGCTGTTTTTT
V: TRBV10-1; D: TRBD1; J: TRBJ2-3; size: few; CDR3: CASRPGQDTDTQYF; DNA: TGCGCCAGCAGGCCGGGACAGGACACAGATACGCAGTATTTT
V: TRBV3-1/TRBV3-2; D: TRBD2; J: TRBJ2-1; size: -; CDR3: CASSGWSVSGRYLDEQFF; DNA: TGTGCCAGCAGCGGCTGGTCCGTGAGCGGGAGGTATTTAGATGAGCAGTTCTTC
V: TRBV4-3; D: -; J: TRBJ2-5; size: -; CDR3: CASSHTGTSGYNQYF; DNA: TGCGCCAGCAGCCACACCGGGACAAGCGGCTATAACCAGTACTTC
V: TRBV6-5; D: -; J: TRBJ1-1; size: -; CDR3: CASSYSGVNTEAFF; DNA: TGTGCCAGCAGTTACTCTGGAGTGAACACTGAAGCTTTCTTT
V: TRBV19; D: -; J: TRBJ1-1; size: -; CDR3: CASSRRQEATEAFF; DNA: TGTGCCAGTAGTAGGAGACAGGAGGCCACTGAAGCTTTCTTT
V: TRBV12-3/TRBV12-4; D: -; J: TRBJ2-5; size: -; CDR3: CASSFGPRETQYF; DNA: TGTGCCAGCAGTTTTGGTCCGAGAGAGACCCAGTACTTC
V: TRBV4-3; D: TRBD2; J: TRBJ2-1; size: -; CDR3: CASSQDQAGARHEQFF; DNA: TGCGCCAGCAGCCAAGATCAAGCGGGGGCGAGGCATGAGCAGTTCTTC
V: TRBV18; D: TRBD1; J: TRBJ1-2; size: once; CDR3: CASSPILQGENYGYTF; DNA: TGTGCCAGCTCACCAATCTTACAGGGGGAAAACTATGGCTACACCTTC
V: TRBV7-3; D: -; J: TRBJ2-1; size: -; CDR3: CASSLRRAGRDEQFF; DNA: TGTGCCAGCAGCTTAAGACGGGCCGGCAGGGATGAGCAGTTCTTC
V: TRBV3-1/TRBV3-2; D: TRBD2; J: TRBJ2-7; size: many; CDR3: CASSHPGGLAGHNGKYEQYF; DNA: TGTGCCAGCAGCCACCCAGGGGGACTAGCGGGACATAATGGTAAATACGAGCAGTACTTC
V: TRBV12-3/TRBV12-4; D: TRBD1; J: TRBJ2-3; size: -; CDR3: CATTGQATDTQYF; DNA: TGTGCCACCACGGGACAGGCCACAGATACGCAGTATTTT
V: TRBV18; D: -; J: TRBJ2-1; size: -; CDR3: CASSPPSKQGFWGNEQFF; DNA: TGTGCCAGCTCACCACCCTCGAAACAGGGATTTTGGGGGAATGAGCAGTTCTTC
V: TRBV2; D: TRBD2; J: TRBJ2-7; size: -; CDR3: CASGRLAGGYEQYF; DNA: TGTGCCAGCGGCAGACTAGCGGGGGGTTACGAGCAGTACTTC
V: TRBV3-1/TRBV3-2; D: TRBD1; J: TRBJ1-2; size: -; CDR3: CASREDQGAESGYTF; DNA: TGTGCCAGCAGGGAGGATCAGGGGGCGGAGAGTGGCTACACCTTC